The 12 T cell receptor beta chains presented below share a single source sample, sequenced in a study of cytomegalovirus exposure and HLA in healthy donors. Primers included in the PCR were 60 Vbeta and 13 Jbeta primers. TCRdb's table, derived via immunoSEQ multiplex PCR, lists solely in-frame clones and lacks some. The data show 200,000 to 250,000 clones, more than 80% seen once. Specimen: PBMCs. The receptors stem from a man aged 25-45 years in good health and CMV-seronegative.

The V call is TRBV15, the J call TRBJ2-2; TRBD1 matches 9 bases. V shed 3 bases, J shed 3 bases, and the junction held 8 bases outside the gene matches. The CDR3 spans 17 residues. Germline V gene sequence: CDR1 LNHNV, CDR2 YYDKDF (reference sequence). The DNA for the CDR3 is TGTGCCACCAGCAGCGATGGACAGGGGACTTACACCGGGGAGCTGTTTTTT. Translating gives CATSSDGQGTYTGELFF. Combining the CDR3 with reference TRBV15 and TRBJ2-2 gives the whole variable domain DAMVIQNPRYQVTQFGKPVTLSCSQTLNHNVMYWYQQKSSQAPKLLFHYYDKDFNNEADTPDNFQSRRPNTSFCFLDIRSPGLGDTAMYLCATSSDGQGTYTGELFFGEGSRLTVL.

As to this clone: The same CDR3 arises from other DNA sequences in this sample as well. This chain links TRBV27 with TRBJ2-1; D may be TRBD2 (6 bases). CDR1 and CDR2 (germline): MNHEY, SMNVEV (reference sequence). CDR3 length equals 13 residues. The V and J ends lost 3 bases and 4 bases respectively, with 7 bases between them. CDR3 bases: TGTGCCAGCAGTTTTGCGGGGTACAATGAGCAGTTCTTC. Translation: CASSFAGYNEQFF.

In this sample, this clone turned up a few times. CDR3 sequence reads: CASRTGQGEPGANVLTF. The CDR3 DNA reads as TGCGCCAGCAGAACGGGACAGGGAGAGCCTGGGGCCAACGTCCTGACTTTC. This sequence joins TRBV10-2 and TRBJ2-6, with TRBD1 identical over 9 bases. This CDR3 region has 17 residues. Trimming removed 6 bases from V and 2 bases from J; junction bases left unmatched: 8. CDR1 is WSHSY and CDR2 is SAAADI in the germline V gene.

The chain joins TRBV19 to TRBJ1-4; D is perhaps TRBD1 (5 bases). V gave up 0 bases and J gave up 0 bases, with 8 bases separating them. Germline V gene lookup returns CDR1 LNHDA and CDR2 SQIVND (reference sequence). The CDR3 has 16 residues. DNA for the CDR3: TGTGCCAGTAGTATAGAGGGGCAGGCAACTAATGAAAAACTGTTTTTT. Translation: CASSIEGQATNEKLFF.

The V gene is TRBV11-2, the J gene TRBJ1-6; D not resolved. V dropped 3 bases and J dropped 0 bases, with 6 bases sitting between them. The CDR3 has 15 residues. Germline CDR1 is SGHAT and CDR2 is FQNNGV. Here the CDR3 reads CASSLGSSYNSPLHF. The CDR3 DNA follows: TGTGCCAGCAGCTTGGGGAGCTCCTATAATTCACCCCTCCACTTT.

V and J are TRBV10-3 and TRBJ2-5; a possible D gene is TRBD1 (5 bases). In germline, CDR1 is ENHRY, CDR2 SYGVKD. The CDR3 length is 15 residues. The germline V and J ends were trimmed by 0 bases and 2 bases, with 10 bases remaining between them. The CDR3 nucleotides are TGTGCCATCAGTGAGTCGGAGACAGATCAAGAGACCCAGTACTTC. It is translated as CAISESETDQETQYF.

CDR3 protein: CASSGGPTRGEKLFF. Here the CDR3 DNA reads TGTGCCAGTAGCGGGGGGCCGACAAGGGGTGAAAAACTGTTTTTT. The chain links TRBV19 to TRBJ1-4, with a possible D match to TRBD1 (6 bases). Per germline, CDR1 LNHDA and CDR2 SQIVND (reference sequence). CDR3 length: 15 amino acids. Trimming pared 6 bases from V and 7 bases from J, leaving 18 bases between. Full variable domain (outside the CDR3, taken from reference TRBV19 and TRBJ1-4): DGGITQSPKYLFRKEGQNVTLSCEQNLNHDAMYWYRQDPGQGLRLIYYSQIVNDFQKGDIAEGYSVSREKKESFPLTVTSAQKNPTAFYLCASSGGPTRGEKLFFGSGTQLSVL.

The chain employs TRBV10-2 and TRBJ1-1; D unclear. CDR1 WSHSY and CDR2 SAAADI come from the germline V gene. This CDR3 spans 14 amino acids. Between the trimmed V and J ends, which lost 0 bases and 2 bases, there was a span of 7 bases. CDR3 in DNA: TGCGCCAGCAGTGAGTCGGGCCGTAACACTGAAGCTTTCTTT. Its protein product is CASSESGRNTEAFF.

The rearrangement joins TRBV7-9 to TRBJ2-3; tentatively, D is TRBD2 (6 bases). Germline loops: CDR1 SEHNR, CDR2 FQNEAQ (reference sequence). The CDR3 runs 14 residues. V was pared by 4 bases and J by 1 base, with 9 bases between. CDR3: CASSSERGTDTQYF. The CDR3 DNA follows: TGTGCCAGCAGCTCTGAGCGGGGCACAGATACGCAGTATTTT.

The J gene is TRBJ2-7, the V gene TRBV5-1; weak D call: TRBD1 (6 bases). This CDR3 region has 14 residues. The V end was cut by 4 bases, the J end by 6 bases, with 17 bases between. CDR1 is SGHRS and CDR2 is YFSETQ in the germline V gene. The CDR3 sequence: CASSPGLGDIEQYF. DNA for the CDR3: TGCGCCAGCAGCCCAGGACTGGGGGACATCGAGCAGTACTTC.

The chain employs TRBV11-2 and TRBJ2-1; D perhaps matches TRBD2 (6 bases). CDR1 and CDR2 from the germline V gene are SGHAT and FQNNGV. The CDR3 has 14 residues. V lost 5 bases and J lost 3, with 11 bases in between. The CDR3 spells CASSVGLLYNEQFF. Written as DNA, the CDR3 is TGTGCCAGCAGCGTCGGACTACTCTACAATGAGCAGTTCTTC.

The CDR3 region has the DNA TGTGCCAGCAGCCCAGGGGACTATATCACAGATACGCAGTATTTT. It specifies CASSPGDYITDTQYF. The chain joins TRBV9 to TRBJ2-3; D possibly corresponds to TRBD2 (7 bases). V dropped 4 bases and J dropped 2 bases, with 14 bases sitting between them. Looked up from germline, CDR1 is SGDLS and CDR2 is YYNGEE. CDR3 size: 15 residues.